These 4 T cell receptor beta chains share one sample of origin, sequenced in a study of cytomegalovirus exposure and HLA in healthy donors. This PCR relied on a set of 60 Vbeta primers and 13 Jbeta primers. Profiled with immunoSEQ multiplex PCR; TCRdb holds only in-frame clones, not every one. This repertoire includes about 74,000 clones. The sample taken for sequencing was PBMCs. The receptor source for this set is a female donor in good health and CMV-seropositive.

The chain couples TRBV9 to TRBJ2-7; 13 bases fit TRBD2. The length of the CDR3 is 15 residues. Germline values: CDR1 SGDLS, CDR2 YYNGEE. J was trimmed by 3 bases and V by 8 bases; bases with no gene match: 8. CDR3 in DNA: TGTGCCAGTAACACTGGACTAGCGGGAGACTACGAGCAGTACTTC. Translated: CASNTGLAGDYEQYF.

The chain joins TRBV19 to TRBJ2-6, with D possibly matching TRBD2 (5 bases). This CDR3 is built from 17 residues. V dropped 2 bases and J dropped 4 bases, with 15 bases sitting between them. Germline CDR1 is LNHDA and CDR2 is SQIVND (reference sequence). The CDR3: CASSITRVGSGANVLTF. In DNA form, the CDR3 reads TGTGCCAGTAGTATAACGAGGGTTGGCTCAGGGGCCAACGTCCTGACTTTC.

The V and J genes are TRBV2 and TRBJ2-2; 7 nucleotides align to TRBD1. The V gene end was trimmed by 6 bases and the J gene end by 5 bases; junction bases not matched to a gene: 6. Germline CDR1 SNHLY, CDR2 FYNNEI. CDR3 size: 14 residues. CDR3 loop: CASSGTDRTGELFF. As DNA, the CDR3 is TGTGCCAGCAGCGGGACAGATCGGACCGGGGAGCTGTTTTTT.

Written as DNA, the CDR3 is TGTGCCAGCAGCCCGTCCGGACCCGGGGCAGATACGCAGTATTTT. It is translated as CASSPSGPGADTQYF. V and J are TRBV7-2 and TRBJ2-3, with D perhaps matching TRBD2 (5 bases). The CDR3 is made up of 15 amino acids. In germline, CDR1 is SGHTA, CDR2 FQGNSA. The V and J ends lost 5 bases and 4 bases respectively, with 16 bases between them.